This entry lists 23 T cell receptor beta chains sequenced from one sample in a study of immune heterogeneity within non-small cell lung tumors. The authors used 550 to 750 ng of bulk tumor genomic DNA per sample as template. Biopsies, several per primary tumor and spaced far apart, were collected during surgery. Patients underwent curative surgery for non-small cell lung cancer (untreated and newly diagnosed). Multiplex PCR amplified the TCR beta CDR3 region. Its first round ran for roughly 10 cycles with 32 V and 13 J primers. TCRdb reprocessed the multiplex PCR reads via MiXCR and lists one record per CDR3 protein. Here the sample spans some 9,900 distinct CDR3 sequences, approximately 25% being singletons. Sequencing used lung tumor tissue. These receptors were taken from a woman in her forties or fifties with non-small cell lung cancer.

This clonotype appeared once. A clone one base away is much larger, so this may be a read error. The chain recombines TRBV11-2 with TRBJ2-7; D is undetermined. The length of the CDR3 is 12 residues. Germline V lookup: CDR1 SGHAT, CDR2 FQNNGV. DNA for the CDR3: TGTGCCAGAAGCTTTTCCCCCCCCCGGCAGTACTTC. It specifies CARSFSPPRQYF.

J is TRBJ1-1 and V is TRBV7-2; maybe TRBD1 (6 bases). CDR3 length: 18 residues. Germline loops: CDR1 SGHTA, CDR2 FQGNSA. V was trimmed by 1 base and J by 11 bases, leaving 29 bases between them. The DNA of the CDR3 is TGTGCCAGCAGCTTAGGAGGGCTTTTTAGGGACACCCTGACTTCGGCTTTCTTT. Translation gives CASSLGGLFRDTLTSAFF.

This clonotype was seen many times. The J gene is TRBJ2-7, the V gene TRBV28; D call uncertain. V was clipped by 3 bases and J by 2 bases, with 14 bases between them. Germline CDR1 is MDHEN and CDR2 is SYDVKM. This CDR3 has 15 amino acids. The CDR3 region has the DNA TGTGCCAGCAGTTTTTTGAGGATCGAAACCTACGAGCAGTACTTC. Amino acid sequence: CASSFLRIETYEQYF.

This clonotype has a single count. This may stem from a read error, because a much larger clone lies one nucleotide away. This chain connects TRBV6-1 to TRBJ1-2; a weak D match, TRBD1 (5 bases). Trimming took 1 base from V and 7 from J, leaving 16 bases between them. Germline V gives CDR1 MNHNS, CDR2 SASEGT. The CDR3 covers 15 residues. CDR3: CASSEEGDSGGGYTF. DNA of the CDR3: TGTGCCAGCAGTGAAGAAGGAGACAGTGGGGGTGGCTACACCTTC.

The table lists this clonotype with many counts. The chain combines TRBV11-2 with TRBJ2-1; 8 nucleotides agree with TRBD1. This CDR3 contains 14 residues. CDR1 is SGHAT and CDR2 is FQNNGV in the germline V gene. Trimming removed 5 bases from V and 5 bases from J; junction bases left unmatched: 5. The CDR3 sequence is CASSRTGTDNEQFF. Written as DNA, the CDR3 is TGTGCCAGCAGCCGGACAGGGACTGACAATGAGCAGTTCTTC.

Remarks on this clonotype: Being one base from a much bigger clone, this may be a read error. The V and J genes are TRBV30 and TRBJ1-5; TRBD1 matches at 10 bases. The germline gives CDR1 GTSNPN, CDR2 SVGIG (reference sequence). The CDR3 loop spans 14 amino acids. CDR3 sequence: CAWSRGQGHQPHHF. Here the CDR3 DNA reads TGTGCCTGGAGTCGGGGACAGGGGCATCAGCCCCACCATTTT. The complete variable domain, with remaining parts taken from reference TRBV30 and TRBJ1-5, reads SQTIHQWPATLVQPVGSPLSLECTVEGTSNPNLYWYRQAAGRGLQLLFYSVGIGQISSEVPQNLSASRPQDRQFILSSKKLLLSDSGFYLCAWSRGQGHQPHHFGDGTRLSIL.

CDR3 bases: TGTGCCAGCAGTGAAACTGGGACAGCTAACACCGGGGAGCTGTTTTTT. Translation: CASSETGTANTGELFF. V gene TRBV2 combines with J gene TRBJ2-2, with TRBD1 matching 7 bases. Germline V gene lookup returns CDR1 SNHLY and CDR2 FYNNEI. The ends lost 2 bases at V and 2 bases at J; junction bases unmatched: 5. This CDR3 is built from 16 residues.

This clonotype was observed a few times. The chain employs TRBV5-4 and TRBJ2-7; D perhaps matches TRBD2 (6 bases). Germline CDR1 is SGHNT and CDR2 is YYREEE (reference sequence). The CDR3 covers 14 residues. With 3 bases removed from V and 5 bases from J, the gap between germline ends came to 15 bases. The CDR3 bases are TGTGCCAGCAGCTCGGGAGCCGGGCGGAACGAGCAGTACTTC. It encodes CASSSGAGRNEQYF.

This clonotype was detected many times. J is TRBJ1-1 and V is TRBV28, with D possibly TRBD1 on 5 matching bases. The V gene lost 5 bases and the J gene lost 1 base, with 14 bases spanning the gap. The CDR3 totals 15 residues. Germline V gene data show CDR1 as MDHEN and CDR2 as SYDVKM. CDR3 coding DNA: TGTGCCAGCAGTCCTCCGACGGGACGGAACACTGAAGCTTTCTTT. It translates to CASSPPTGRNTEAFF. Together with reference TRBV28 and TRBJ1-1, the CDR3 gives the full variable domain: DVKVTQSSRYLVKRTGEKVFLECVQDMDHENMFWYRQDPGLGLRLIYFSYDVKMKEKGDIPEGYSVSREKKERFSLILESASTNQTSMYLCASSPPTGRNTEAFFGQGTRLTVV.

The rearrangement links TRBV2 to TRBJ2-2; TRBD1 matches 11 bases. Germline V gene data show CDR1 as SNHLY and CDR2 as FYNNEI. The CDR3 loop spans 17 amino acids. V was pared by 6 bases and J by 5 bases, with 11 bases of the junction left unmatched. CDR3 region: CASSRVKGQGVTGELFF. CDR3 nucleotide sequence: TGTGCCAGCAGCAGAGTCAAGGGACAGGGGGTAACCGGGGAGCTGTTTTTT.

Worth noting for this clonotype: Possible read error: a much larger clone is one base away. The chain joins TRBV2 to TRBJ1-5; 7 nucleotides match TRBD1. The CDR3 contains 14 residues. Per the germline V gene, CDR1 is SNHLY and CDR2 is FYNNEI. V lost 5 bases, J lost 8 bases, and 9 bases stayed unmatched. The CDR3 nucleotides are TGTGCCAGCAGTTCGACAGGGTGGGATAAGCCCCAGCATTTT. Translating it yields CASSSTGWDKPQHF.

As regards this clonotype: Given a much more abundant clone one base away, this may be a read error. The chain employs TRBV9 and TRBJ2-2; D not certain. Deletions cut 4 bases from V and 6 bases from J, with 7 bases between. The germline V gene has CDR1 SGDLS and CDR2 YYNGEE. There are 12 residues in the CDR3. The CDR3 sequence: CASSLVPGELFF. The CDR3 DNA follows: TGTGCCAGCAGCTTAGTTCCCGGGGAGCTGTTTTTT. Drawing the rest from reference TRBV9 and TRBJ2-2, the complete variable domain is DSGVTQTPKHLITATGQRVTLRCSPRSGDLSVYWYQQSLDQGLQFLIQYYNGEERAKGNILERFSAQQFPDLHSELNLSSLELGDSALYFCASSLVPGELFFGEGSRLTVL.

V usage is TRBV28 and J usage is TRBJ2-3; TRBD2 matches at 11 bases. V gave up 5 bases and J gave up 2 bases; unmatched junction bases: 6. The CDR3 length is 16 residues. Germline V lookup: CDR1 MDHEN, CDR2 SYDVKM. DNA for the CDR3: TGTGCCAGCAGTAGTACGACTAGCGGGGACACAGATACGCAGTATTTT. It specifies CASSSTTSGDTDTQYF. Full variable domain (missing parts from reference TRBV28 and TRBJ2-3): DVKVTQSSRYLVKRTGEKVFLECVQDMDHENMFWYRQDPGLGLRLIYFSYDVKMKEKGDIPEGYSVSREKKERFSLILESASTNQTSMYLCASSSTTSGDTDTQYFGPGTRLTVL.

The table lists this clonotype with many counts. The chain couples TRBV28 to TRBJ1-5; D not resolved. CDR1 and CDR2 (germline): MDHEN, SYDVKM. This CDR3 spans 15 amino acids. Trimming stripped 7 bases from V and 0 bases from J, with 13 bases between. The CDR3 coding sequence is TGTGCCAGCACCCTAAGCCGAGCTAGCAATCAGCCCCAGCATTTT. It translates to CASTLSRASNQPQHF.

This clonotype was recorded many times. The rearrangement links TRBV3-1 to TRBJ2-7; 9 bases are a match to TRBD2. The CDR3 consists of 15 residues. Germline values: CDR1 LGHDT, CDR2 YNNKEL (reference sequence). The V segment lost 4 bases and the J segment 5 bases; nucleotides outside the gene matches: 9. The CDR3 protein is CASSPLAGDGHEQYF. In DNA form, the CDR3 reads TGTGCCAGCAGCCCCTTAGCGGGAGACGGCCACGAGCAGTACTTC.

Concerning this clonotype: This clone may be a read error of a much larger clone one base away. The chain couples TRBV6-1 to TRBJ1-1; tentative D call: TRBD1 (5 bases). The CDR3 has 16 residues. Germline lookup yields CDR1 MNHNS and CDR2 SASEGT. The CDR3 reads CAISGGTGLMNTEPFF. CDR3 nucleotide sequence: TGTGCCATCAGTGGTGGTACGGGGCTGATGAACACTGAACCTTTCTTT.

This clonotype was observed at least ten times. The CDR3 protein is CASNLGGAGTEAFF. In DNA, the CDR3 is TGTGCCAGCAACTTAGGGGGGGCAGGGACTGAAGCTTTCTTT. The chain joins TRBV28 to TRBJ1-1, with a weak D call TRBD1 (6 bases). This CDR3 spans 14 amino acids. Trimming removed 7 bases at V and 5 bases at J, with 17 bases between. Germline V gene data show CDR1 as MDHEN and CDR2 as SYDVKM.

This clonotype was recorded a few times. The rearrangement links TRBV2 to TRBJ2-5; possibly TRBD1 or TRBD2 for D (5 bases each). V lost 5 bases to trimming and J lost 10 bases, with 17 bases between them. CDR1 is SNHLY, CDR2 FYNNEI, per germline. This CDR3 has 13 residues. In DNA form, the CDR3 reads TGTGCCAGCAGTTATTCCGGGACCCTTGGCCAGTACTTC. Translating gives CASSYSGTLGQYF.

Judged by abundance, this clonotype is medium-sized. The CDR3 region is CEAGGIDEQYF. Written as DNA, the CDR3 is TGCGAAGCGGGGGGGATCGACGAGCAGTACTTC. The chain has TRBV20-1 and TRBJ2-7, with 10 bases matching TRBD2. CDR1 is DFQATT, CDR2 SNEGSKA, per germline (reference sequence). This CDR3 is built from 11 residues.

In its sample, this clonotype was seen a few times. This chain connects TRBV5-4 to TRBJ2-7; 7 nucleotides align to TRBD1. The ends lost 1 base at V and 3 bases at J; junction bases unmatched: 1. Germline CDR1 reads SGHNT; CDR2 reads YYREEE (reference sequence). The CDR3 is 13 amino acids. CDR3 nucleotides: TGTGCCAGCAGCTTGCACAGGGGCTACGAGCAGTACTTC. This gives the protein CASSLHRGYEQYF.

This clonotype was counted ten times or more. The gene calls are TRBV12-3 or TRBV12-4 and TRBJ2-3; TRBD2 agrees at 9 bases. This CDR3 spans 15 amino acids. J was trimmed by 4 bases and V by 6 bases; bases with no gene match: 8. CDR3 DNA: TGTGCCAGCAGCCCGACTAGCGGTAGACCAGATACGCAGTATTTT. It translates to CASSPTSGRPDTQYF.

Comments on this clonotype: A much larger clone lies a single base off, so this may be a read error. The chain is built from TRBV15 and TRBJ1-5, with D perhaps TRBD1 (6 bases). The CDR3 sequence is 17 residues long. Germline loops: CDR1 LNHNV, CDR2 YYDKDF (reference sequence). The DNA of the CDR3 is TGTGCCACCATCAGAGATCAATTTCAGACAGGAAATCAGCCCCAGCATTTT. Amino acid sequence: CATIRDQFQTGNQPQHF.

The table lists this clonotype with many counts. The chain carries TRBV5-1 and TRBJ2-1; the D gene could be TRBD1 or TRBD2 (5 bases each). V shed 7 bases and J shed 0 bases, with 17 bases lying between them. The CDR3 totals 16 residues. CDR1 SGHRS and CDR2 YFSETQ come from the germline V gene. The CDR3 here is CASSHRGADSYNEQFF. The CDR3 DNA reads as TGCGCCAGCTCTCATCGGGGCGCCGACTCCTACAATGAGCAGTTCTTC.